A single sample gave rise to the 32 T cell receptor beta chains below, sequenced in a study of T cell responses to AZD1222 COVID-19 vaccine. Profiling relied on immunoSEQ multiplex PCR, and the TCRdb table lists in-frame clones only, not all of them. The sample contains approximately 160,000 clones, approximately 94% of which appear only once. Sequencing used peripheral blood, obtained 28 days after the second AZD1222 dose. The receptors stem from an adult who received the AZD1222 COVID-19 vaccine.

A single count supports this clone. The V gene is TRBV5-6, the J gene TRBJ1-3; 8 bases line up with TRBD1. After removal of 4 bases from V and 5 bases from J, the junction contained 5 bases not matched to a gene. The CDR3 contains 14 residues. Per the germline V gene, CDR1 is SGHDT and CDR2 is YYEEEE. This CDR3 is CASSLTGARNTIYF. CDR3 coding DNA: TGTGCCAGCAGCCTGACAGGGGCCCGAAACACCATATATTTT. Full variable domain (remainder filled in from reference TRBV5-6 and TRBJ1-3): DAGVTQSPTHLIKTRGQQVTLRCSPKSGHDTVSWYQQALGQGPQFIFQYYEEEERQRGNFPDRFSGHQFPNYSSELNVNALLLGDSALYLCASSLTGARNTIYFGEGSWLTVV.

The rearrangement links TRBV11-3 to TRBJ2-3, with 7 bases that match TRBD1. V shed 2 bases and J 6 bases; nucleotides not matched to a gene: 8. CDR1 and CDR2 (germline): SGHNT, YENEEA. The CDR3 is 15 amino acids. The CDR3 sequence is CASSLWGLQGDTQYF. CDR3 coding DNA: TGTGCCAGCAGCTTATGGGGATTACAGGGGGATACGCAGTATTTT.

The gene calls are TRBV11-2 and TRBJ2-1; D not resolved. The CDR3 extends over 12 amino acids. Germline CDR1 SGHAT, CDR2 FQNNGV. Trimming pared 4 bases from V and 7 bases from J, leaving 8 bases between. The CDR3 DNA reads TGTGCCAGCAGCTGGGTATTGAATGAGCAGTTCTTC. It encodes CASSWVLNEQFF.

The chain links TRBV28 to TRBJ2-7; 7 bases map to TRBD2. Germline CDR1 is MDHEN and CDR2 is SYDVKM. This CDR3 has 16 residues. The junction had 11 bases not matched to a gene; V was cut back by 4 bases and J by 2 bases. DNA for the CDR3: TGTGCCAGCAGTTCCCCCGCGGCGGGAGAGCCCTACGAGCAGTACTTC. Translating it yields CASSSPAAGEPYEQYF.

The J gene is TRBJ2-5, the V gene TRBV28; 9 nucleotides align to TRBD2. The V segment lost 3 bases and the J segment 4 bases; nucleotides outside the gene matches: 9. From germline, CDR1 is MDHEN and CDR2 SYDVKM. The CDR3 spans 16 residues. CDR3 nucleotide sequence: TGTGCCAGCAGTTTTGGGTCTAGCGGGAAGGTAGAGACCCAGTACTTC. Its protein product is CASSFGSSGKVETQYF.

The chain uses TRBV6-6 and TRBJ2-5, with 8 positions matching TRBD1. The V segment lost 4 bases and the J segment 4 bases; nucleotides outside the gene matches: 5. The CDR3 is 14 amino acids. The germline V gene encodes CDR1 MNHNY and CDR2 SVGAGI (reference sequence). The CDR3 loop reads CASSSRTGGETQYF. The CDR3 DNA is TGTGCCAGCAGTTCACGTACAGGGGGAGAGACCCAGTACTTC.

The chain combines TRBV13 with TRBJ1-1; D is perhaps TRBD1 (6 bases). CDR3 length: 17 residues. Germline-derived CDR1 and CDR2 are PRHDT and FYEKMQ (reference sequence). V shed 2 bases and J shed 1 base, with 17 bases lying between them. The CDR3 loop is CASSLSKGGMWNTEAFF. In nucleotides, the CDR3 is TGTGCCAGCAGCTTATCCAAGGGGGGTATGTGGAACACTGAAGCTTTCTTT.

The J gene is TRBJ2-3, the V gene TRBV6-4; 7 positions match TRBD1. Trimming took 4 bases from V and 0 from J; bases not matched to a gene: 7. This CDR3 comprises 16 residues. Germline V lookup: CDR1 MRHNA, CDR2 SNTAGT. The CDR3 loop reads CASSVEGTASTDTQYF. The CDR3 region has the DNA TGTGCCAGCAGTGTAGAAGGGACAGCTAGCACAGATACGCAGTATTTT.

The J gene is TRBJ1-1, the V gene TRBV7-8; no definite D call. V gave up 1 base and J gave up 1 base, with 7 bases separating them. Germline CDR1 SGHVS, CDR2 FQNEAQ. The CDR3 has 14 amino acids. The DNA for the CDR3 is TGTGCCAGCAGCTTAGTTTCTGGGAACACTGAAGCTTTCTTT. Protein: CASSLVSGNTEAFF.

This sequence joins TRBV19 and TRBJ2-1; 12 bases fit TRBD2. Unmatched junction bases numbered 14, after V lost 5 bases and J lost 9 bases. The CDR3 spans 17 residues. Germline loops: CDR1 LNHDA, CDR2 SQIVND (reference sequence). CDR3 in amino acids: CASSPALLAGGPGEQFF. Here the CDR3 DNA reads TGTGCCAGTAGTCCGGCACTCCTAGCGGGAGGGCCCGGTGAGCAGTTCTTC. Looking up the rest from reference TRBV19 and TRBJ2-1 gives the full variable domain: DGGITQSPKYLFRKEGQNVTLSCEQNLNHDAMYWYRQDPGQGLRLIYYSQIVNDFQKGDIAEGYSVSREKKESFPLTVTSAQKNPTAFYLCASSPALLAGGPGEQFFGPGTRLTVL.

This sequence joins TRBV4-3 and TRBJ2-1; possible D gene TRBD2, 6 bases. The ends were cut back, 0 bases at V and 5 bases at J, with 14 bases in the middle. This CDR3 region has 16 residues. Germline CDR1 is LGHNA and CDR2 is YSLEER. The CDR3 reads CASSQDETSINNEQFF. CDR3 bases: TGCGCCAGCAGCCAAGATGAGACTAGTATCAACAATGAGCAGTTCTTC.

This clone was seen only once. In DNA form, the CDR3 reads TGTGCCAGCAGCTTATTCGGGACTGGGGCCAACGTCCTGACTTTC. It encodes CASSLFGTGANVLTF. The V call is TRBV7-9, the J call TRBJ2-6; TRBD2 might be the D (5 bases). Trimming pared 2 bases from V and 2 bases from J, leaving 7 bases between. CDR3 length: 15 residues. Germline values: CDR1 SEHNR, CDR2 FQNEAQ (reference sequence).

The chain joins TRBV7-3 to TRBJ2-1, with 10 bases lining up with TRBD1. Germline V gene sequence: CDR1 SGHTA, CDR2 FQGTGA. The CDR3 is 15 amino acids. J gave up 6 bases and V 4 bases, and 6 bases lay outside the gene matches. CDR3 sequence (DNA): TGTGCCAGCAGCTCGACAGGGGGCGCCGGCAATGAGCAGTTCTTC. It specifies CASSSTGGAGNEQFF.

The CDR3 sequence is CASSQDGGWGSEAFF. In nucleotides, the CDR3 is TGTGCCAGCAGCCAAGATGGGGGGTGGGGTTCTGAAGCTTTCTTT. V gene TRBV4-2 combines with J gene TRBJ1-1; D may be TRBD1 (5 bases). This CDR3 is built from 15 residues. CDR1 and CDR2 from the germline V gene are LGHNA and YNFKEQ. V was trimmed by 0 bases and J by 6 bases, leaving 14 bases between them.

The chain couples TRBV15 to TRBJ1-5, with D hard to call. V gave up 3 bases and J gave up 4 bases, with 4 bases separating them. The CDR3 runs to 12 residues. Germline loops: CDR1 LNHNV, CDR2 YYDKDF (reference sequence). CDR3 nucleotides: TGTGCCACCAGCAGGGATAATCAGCCCCAGCATTTT. This translates into CATSRDNQPQHF.

This chain uses TRBV19 with TRBJ2-7, with 8 bases matching TRBD1. Germline trimming cut 5 bases from V and 2 bases from J; bases unmatched to any gene: 5. From germline, CDR1 is LNHDA and CDR2 SQIVND (reference sequence). This CDR3 comprises 14 residues. The CDR3 is CASSPGTGTYEQYF. The CDR3 DNA follows: TGTGCCAGTAGTCCCGGGACAGGAACCTACGAGCAGTACTTC. Looking up the rest from reference TRBV19 and TRBJ2-7 gives the full variable domain: DGGITQSPKYLFRKEGQNVTLSCEQNLNHDAMYWYRQDPGQGLRLIYYSQIVNDFQKGDIAEGYSVSREKKESFPLTVTSAQKNPTAFYLCASSPGTGTYEQYFGPGTRLTVT.

The rearrangement joins TRBV2 to TRBJ2-7, with D uncertain. V was pared by 1 base and J by 3 bases, with 7 bases between. The germline CDR1 and CDR2 sequences are SNHLY and FYNNEI. The CDR3 runs to 13 residues. CDR3 bases: TGTGCCAGCAGTGAAGGGTCCCACTACGAGCAGTACTTC. Amino acid sequence: CASSEGSHYEQYF.

Here the CDR3 reads CAWSSGLAGAYNEQFF. Written as DNA, the CDR3 is TGTGCCTGGAGTTCGGGTCTAGCGGGAGCTTACAATGAGCAGTTCTTC. This sequence joins TRBV30 and TRBJ2-1; TRBD2 agrees at 10 bases. CDR3 length equals 16 residues. Germline assignment: CDR1 GTSNPN and CDR2 SVGIG (reference sequence). V gave up 2 bases and J gave up 4 bases; unmatched junction bases: 8.

The gene calls are TRBV6-6 and TRBJ2-1; 12 bases align to TRBD2. Trimming took 5 bases from V and 8 from J; bases not matched to a gene: 7. Germline CDR1 is MNHNY and CDR2 is SVGAGI (reference sequence). The length of the CDR3 is 15 residues. CDR3 sequence reads: CASSQRLAGVDEQFF. The DNA for the CDR3 is TGTGCCAGCAGTCAAAGACTAGCGGGAGTTGATGAGCAGTTCTTC.

V is TRBV5-4 and J is TRBJ2-1; D possibly corresponds to TRBD2 (6 bases). Germline loops: CDR1 SGHNT, CDR2 YYREEE (reference sequence). This CDR3 has 13 amino acids. The ends were cut back, 4 bases at V and 4 bases at J, with 9 bases in the middle. CDR3 region: CASSGTGYNEQFF. CDR3 DNA: TGTGCCAGCAGCGGGACTGGATACAATGAGCAGTTCTTC.

This clone was seen just once. The sample holds other DNA sequences that translate to the same CDR3. The chain recombines TRBV7-2 with TRBJ2-2; D remains ambiguous. Trimming stripped 0 bases from V and 4 bases from J, with 6 bases between. Germline V gene sequence: CDR1 SGHTA, CDR2 FQGNSA. The CDR3 totals 14 residues. For the CDR3, the DNA is TGTGCCAGCAGCTTAGCGCCGGGCACCGGGGAGCTGTTTTTT. This codes for CASSLAPGTGELFF.

The chain joins TRBV6-5 to TRBJ1-2, with 7 positions matching TRBD1. V lost 9 bases, J lost 6 bases, and 10 bases stayed unmatched. The CDR3 is 13 residues long. Germline-derived CDR1 and CDR2 are MNHEY and SVGAGI. CDR3 DNA sequence: TGTGCCAGTAGACAGGGAACCGGCCATGGCTACACCTTC. Its protein product is CASRQGTGHGYTF.

The rearrangement joins TRBV30 to TRBJ2-7, with D perhaps matching TRBD2 (5 bases). V lost 5 bases and J 6 bases, leaving 11 bases between the germline ends. The CDR3 loop spans 11 amino acids. The germline V gene has CDR1 GTSNPN and CDR2 SVGIG (reference sequence). CDR3 DNA sequence: TGTGCCTGGGGTTCCGGGGTCGAGCAGTACTTC. This gives the protein CAWGSGVEQYF.

The V and J genes are TRBV30 and TRBJ2-5, with 11 positions matching TRBD2. The J segment lost 5 bases and the V segment lost 1 base, leaving 3 bases of the junction unmatched. Per germline, CDR1 GTSNPN and CDR2 SVGIG (reference sequence). The CDR3 totals 14 residues. CDR3 coding DNA: TGTGCCTGGAGTGGGATAGCGGGAGGGGAGACCCAGTACTTC. It translates to CAWSGIAGGETQYF.

The genes are TRBV7-9 and TRBJ2-1; D may be TRBD2 (6 bases). The CDR3 loop spans 15 amino acids. The germline CDR1 and CDR2 sequences are SEHNR and FQNEAQ (reference sequence). V gave up 5 bases and J gave up 0 bases, with 11 bases separating them. The CDR3 loop is CASSQRVRSYNEQFF. The CDR3 DNA is TGTGCCAGCAGCCAGCGGGTACGCTCCTACAATGAGCAGTTCTTC.

The chain is built from TRBV24-1 and TRBJ2-2; D is uncertain. This CDR3 comprises 14 residues. Germline V gene sequence: CDR1 KGHDR, CDR2 SFDVKD. V lost 4 bases and J lost 2, with 7 bases in between. The CDR3 coding sequence is TGTGCCACCAGTGAGCCGGCTAACACCGGGGAGCTGTTTTTT. As protein: CATSEPANTGELFF.

The chain combines TRBV18 with TRBJ2-7; D perhaps matches TRBD2 (6 bases). Germline lookup yields CDR1 KGHSH and CDR2 LQKENI. The CDR3 is made up of 15 amino acids. Trimming pared 8 bases from V and 1 base from J, leaving 18 bases between. The CDR3 DNA follows: TGTGCCAGCCAAACGGCACCGGGAGCATCCTACGAGCAGTACTTC. Translating it yields CASQTAPGASYEQYF.

The chain employs TRBV9 and TRBJ1-5; TRBD1 might be the D (5 bases). Trimming removed 0 bases at V and 6 bases at J, with 7 bases between. The CDR3 totals 13 residues. The germline V gene has CDR1 SGDLS and CDR2 YYNGEE. As DNA, the CDR3 is TGTGCCAGCAGCGTAGGGCAGGGTCAGCCCCAGCATTTT. Encoded protein: CASSVGQGQPQHF.

This chain joins TRBV5-6 and TRBJ2-7; D gene ambiguous. Germline CDR1 and CDR2: SGHDT and YYEEEE. The V end was cut by 1 base, the J end by 4 bases, with 6 bases between. This CDR3 has 12 amino acids. CDR3 sequence reads: CASSLFPYEQYF. CDR3 coding DNA: TGTGCCAGCAGCTTGTTCCCTTACGAGCAGTACTTC.

The chain recombines TRBV2 with TRBJ2-7; D is uncertain. CDR1 is SNHLY and CDR2 is FYNNEI in the germline V gene. CDR3 size: 12 residues. V was pared by 2 bases and J by 4 bases, with 6 bases between. For the CDR3, the DNA is TGTGCCAGCAGTGAAACCGAGTACGAGCAGTACTTC. Translation: CASSETEYEQYF.

The chain is built from TRBV14 and TRBJ1-3; D perhaps matches TRBD1 (6 bases). The CDR3 totals 15 residues. CDR1 and CDR2 (germline): SGHDN, FVKESK. V was shortened by 0 bases and J by 6 bases, with 12 bases between the two germline ends. The CDR3 bases are TGTGCCAGCAGCCAAGATGGGACACCTACAAACACCATATATTTT. It codes for CASSQDGTPTNTIYF.

The count of this clone is one. A junction boundary mismatches the germline segment, possibly from a read error. V gene TRBV19 combines with J gene TRBJ2-1, with D hard to call. The germline V gene has CDR1 LNHDA and CDR2 SQIVND (reference sequence). CDR3 length: 15 residues. The CDR3 nucleotides are TGTGCCAGTAGTACAGGCGCAAGCTCCTACAATGAACAGTTCTTC. Its translation: CASSTGASSYNEQFF.